Sequencing of this T cell receptor beta chain was carried out in a study of post-analysis software for immune sequencing data. Overall study results and limits: Controls had lower frequencies than patients of roughly five TRBV segments, which included TRBV5-6, TRBV5-1 and TRBV20-1.

To note about this clonotype: The antigen is unknown.

V dropped 1 base and J dropped 4 bases, with 11 bases sitting between them. The CDR3 runs to 14 residues. Looked up from germline, CDR1 is SGHTA and CDR2 is FQGNSA. Unique molecular identifiers had been added to the TCR beta cDNA libraries. Each CDR3 protein is one row after TCRdb ran MiXCR on the PCR reads. Seen here are about 820,000 distinct CDR3 sequences, approximately 57% observed once, and the top ten hold about 4.5%. The chain employs TRBV7-2 and TRBJ2-7; tentatively, D is TRBD1 (5 bases). This TCR was sampled from a girl aged 5 to 17 with multiple sclerosis. Source material: blood. The CDR3 here is CASSLEAGKYEQYF. The CDR3 DNA reads TGTGCCAGCAGCTTAGAGGCAGGGAAGTACGAGCAGTACTTC.